The clone carrying this T cell receptor beta chain turned up a few times. This entry comes from a study of neurological immune-mediated disorders. One entry per CDR3 protein results from TCRdb running MiXCR on the 5' RACE reads. This sample has about 50,000 distinct CDR3 sequences, with roughly 15% found just once. The unsorted libraries were made from 2 million PBMCs kept at -80 C. V was clipped by 6 bases and J by 6 bases; unmatched bases: 17. The V gene's germline CDR1 is DFQATT and CDR2 SNEGSKA (reference sequence). The CDR3 totals 15 residues. The TCR comes from a man between 60 and 75 years old in good health. Material for sequencing was PBMCs. The chain joins TRBV20-1 to TRBJ2-7; 7 bases align to TRBD2. CDR3 nucleotides: TGCAGTGCCACACCCCCTAGCGGTGGGTGGGGCGAGCAGTACTTC. Translating gives CSATPPSGGWGEQYF.